What follows are 6 T cell receptor beta chains derived from one specimen sequenced in a study of cytomegalovirus exposure and HLA in healthy donors. 13 Jbeta primers and 60 Vbeta primers were used for the PCR. TCRdb's table, derived via immunoSEQ multiplex PCR, lists solely in-frame clones and lacks some. The sample has 150,000 or so clones, roughly 66% seen once. Source material: PBMCs. These receptor sequences come from a woman under 30 in good health and CMV-seronegative.

Points on this clone: The same CDR3 also results from other DNA sequences found in this sample. The chain is built from TRBV27 and TRBJ2-1, with 9 bases identical to TRBD2. This CDR3 is 15 amino acids long. V lost 3 bases and J lost 0; bases outside the gene matches: 0. The V gene's germline CDR1 is MNHEY and CDR2 SMNVEV (reference sequence). The CDR3 sequence: CASSLTSGSYNEQFF. The CDR3 DNA follows: TGTGCCAGCAGTTTGACTAGCGGCTCCTACAATGAGCAGTTCTTC.

This chain joins TRBV10-3 and TRBJ1-1; D possibly corresponds to TRBD1 (5 bases). The germline V gene has CDR1 ENHRY and CDR2 SYGVKD. Trimming pared 10 bases from V and 0 bases from J, leaving 12 bases between. This CDR3 comprises 13 residues. The CDR3 DNA is TGTGCCACGGCATTAGGGGTGAACACTGAAGCTTTCTTT. Translation gives CATALGVNTEAFF.

The chain employs TRBV19 and TRBJ1-2; D uncertain. The germline V and J ends were trimmed by 5 bases and 2 bases, with 6 bases remaining between them. CDR3 length equals 12 residues. Per germline, CDR1 LNHDA and CDR2 SQIVND (reference sequence). The CDR3 DNA follows: TGTGCCAGTAGTGGTCGGAACTATGGCTACACCTTC. This gives the protein CASSGRNYGYTF.

The rearrangement uses TRBV18 and TRBJ2-5; D is uncertain. The V gene lost 3 bases and the J gene lost 4 bases, with 12 bases spanning the gap. Germline CDR1 KGHSH, CDR2 LQKENI. CDR3 length: 14 residues. The CDR3 sequence is CASSPTVVAETQYF. In DNA, the CDR3 is TGTGCCAGCTCACCCACCGTGGTGGCAGAGACCCAGTACTTC.

This clone was counted once. CDR3 nucleotide sequence: TGTGCCTGGAGCGGGGGTGCAGGGATAGGCAATCAGCCCCAGCATTTT. As protein: CAWSGGAGIGNQPQHF. This chain joins TRBV30 and TRBJ1-5, with D possibly being TRBD1 (5 bases). The CDR3 covers 16 residues. CDR1 is GTSNPN, CDR2 SVGIG, per germline (reference sequence). V was pared by 3 bases and J by 2 bases, with 17 bases between.

This chain joins TRBV6-5 and TRBJ2-2; D not resolved. The CDR3 consists of 13 residues. V lost 5 bases to trimming and J lost 5 bases, with 9 bases between them. Per germline, CDR1 MNHEY and CDR2 SVGAGI. CDR3 nucleotides: TGTGCCAGCAGTGAAGCAGGAACCGGGGAGCTGTTTTTT. This translates into CASSEAGTGELFF.